This T cell receptor (beta chain) was retrieved from a study of T cell responses to AZD1222 COVID-19 vaccine (dated by TCRdb to the early 2020s). Regarding the study in general: AZD1222 recipients with second doses at about 4 weeks or about 12 weeks were pooled, because spike-specific TCR depth and breadth did not differ between schedules. TCR sequencing covered 230 to 250 trial participants: 200 to 220 given two doses of AZD1222 and approximately 26 given two doses of MenACWY control vaccine. Trial participants were enrolled into age subgroups of 18-55, 56-69 and 70-plus years, which contained approximately 150, 30 and 60 TCR-sequenced participants, respectively. Study-wide conclusions, independent of this receptor: No day 14 peak-response samples were available, so repertoires were characterized only after the peak T cell response. The vaccine-associated CD4 TCRs covered the entire spike protein, and the dominant responses fell in regions 160-218 and 743-854. Participants were mostly white British, with more females than males. The authors suggested clonal diversity may have been underestimated. In the small 56-69-year group, the increase in depth fell short of significance, most likely because of low power. Reportedly, almost half of the unique spike-specific TCRs recognized epitopes lying outside the regions that are mutated in the B.1.351 and B.1.1.7 variants. Conclusions about previously exposed vaccinees are limited, since just a handful of AZD1222 recipients were seropositive for SARS-CoV-2 at baseline. After two AZD1222 doses, both the breadth and the depth of spike-specific TCRs were significantly higher than at day 0 and than in MenACWY recipients.

The CDR3 regions of human TCRbeta chains were analyzed by immunosequencing. The study's own analysis went as follows. Repertoire TCRs were checked for matches against a reference library of SARS-CoV-2-specific TCRs that had been generated using the MIRA antigen-specificity platform. Breadth meant the fraction of unique TCRs that were SARS-CoV-2-associated, whereas depth meant the fraction of total T cells that were SARS-CoV-2-associated. Using the MIRA data, each spike-specific TCR was assigned both to the spike region to which the TCR was reactive and to a CD4 or CD8 class. Log10-transformed breadth and depth values were compared by one-way ANOVA with Sidak's multiple comparisons tests. In TCRdb, the immuneACCESS table is reduced to in-frame sequences with V and J assigned. These tables do not hold every clone; where another copy was compared, an unresolved V gene accounts for under half, and the others remain unexplained. V, J and clone size were drawn from that table, and D and trimming were deduced from the DNA. In this sample the table shows more than 75,000 clones, 80% to 90% of which occur a single time. The ten largest account for roughly 7.7% of the sample.

For this clone: Its antigen specificity is not known. No base-level quality is on record; no much larger clone is a single base apart.

Spanning cysteine to phenylalanine, the CDR3 consists of 15 amino acids. The entry retains the CDR3 DNA only, 45 bases that are in frame from base 1. Reading the germline V gene gives CDR1 SGHTA and CDR2 FQGTGA. V is cut by 3 bases and J by 4 bases, and the space between the germline ends is 14 bases. Explained via the paper, the time point label denotes: baseline before first vaccination. Vaccinee samples came from UK trials COV001 and COV002, including a single-blind randomized controlled phase 2/3 trial of AZD1222 (ChAdOx1 nCoV-19) in healthy adults. For TCRbeta chain sequencing, PBMC samples from trial participants were taken at day 0 and at day 28 after the second dose.

This specimen was peripheral blood, taken on day 0 of AZD1222 vaccination. The source of this sequence is an adult in good health. The rearranged chain carries TRBV7-3 and TRBJ2-3; a tentative D call is TRBD1 (6 bases match). The CDR3 corresponds to CASSLQGGRADTQYF. The DNA sequence reads TGTGCCAGCAGCTTGCAAGGGGGTAGGGCAGATACGCAGTATTTT.